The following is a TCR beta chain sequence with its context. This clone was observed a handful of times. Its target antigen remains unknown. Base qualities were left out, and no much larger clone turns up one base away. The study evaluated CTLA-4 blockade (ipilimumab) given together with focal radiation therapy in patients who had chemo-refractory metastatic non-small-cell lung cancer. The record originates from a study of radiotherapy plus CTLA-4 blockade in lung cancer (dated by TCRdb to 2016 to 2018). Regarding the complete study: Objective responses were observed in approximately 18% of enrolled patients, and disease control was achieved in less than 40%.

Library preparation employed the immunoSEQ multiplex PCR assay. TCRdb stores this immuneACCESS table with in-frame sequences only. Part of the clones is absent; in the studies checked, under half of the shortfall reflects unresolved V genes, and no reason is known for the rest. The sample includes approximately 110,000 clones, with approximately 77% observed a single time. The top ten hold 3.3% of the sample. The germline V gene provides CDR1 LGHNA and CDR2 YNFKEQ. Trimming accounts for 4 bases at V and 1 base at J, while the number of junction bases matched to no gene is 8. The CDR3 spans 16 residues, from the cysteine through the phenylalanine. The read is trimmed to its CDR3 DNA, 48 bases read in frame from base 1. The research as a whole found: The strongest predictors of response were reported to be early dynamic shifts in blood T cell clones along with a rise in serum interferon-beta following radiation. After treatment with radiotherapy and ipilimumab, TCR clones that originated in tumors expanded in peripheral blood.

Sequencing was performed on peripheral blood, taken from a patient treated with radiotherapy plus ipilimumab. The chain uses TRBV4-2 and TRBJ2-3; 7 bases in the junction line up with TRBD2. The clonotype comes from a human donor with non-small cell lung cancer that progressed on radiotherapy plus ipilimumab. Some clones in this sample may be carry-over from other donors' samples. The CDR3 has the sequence CASSPAVAGGTDTQYF. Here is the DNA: TGTGCCAGCAGCCCGGCGGTGGCGGGAGGCACAGATACGCAGTATTTT.